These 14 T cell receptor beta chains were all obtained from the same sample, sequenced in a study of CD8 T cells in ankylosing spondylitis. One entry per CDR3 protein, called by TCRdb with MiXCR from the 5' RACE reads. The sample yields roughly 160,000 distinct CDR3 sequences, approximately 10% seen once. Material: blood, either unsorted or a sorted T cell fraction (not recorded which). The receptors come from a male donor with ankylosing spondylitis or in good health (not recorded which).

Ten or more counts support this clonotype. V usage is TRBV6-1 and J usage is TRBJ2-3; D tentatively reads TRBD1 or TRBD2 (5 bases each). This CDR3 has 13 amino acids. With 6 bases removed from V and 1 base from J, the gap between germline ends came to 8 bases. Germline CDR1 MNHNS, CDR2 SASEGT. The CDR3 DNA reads TGTGCCAGCAGGGGGGATGGCACAGATACGCAGTATTTT. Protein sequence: CASRGDGTDTQYF.

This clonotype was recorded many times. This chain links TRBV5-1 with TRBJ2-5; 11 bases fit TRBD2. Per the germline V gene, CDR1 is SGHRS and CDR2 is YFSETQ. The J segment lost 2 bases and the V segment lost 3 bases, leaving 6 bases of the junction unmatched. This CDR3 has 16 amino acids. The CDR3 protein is CASSSETSGVQETQYF. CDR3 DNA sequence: TGCGCCAGCAGCTCCGAGACTAGCGGGGTGCAAGAGACCCAGTACTTC.

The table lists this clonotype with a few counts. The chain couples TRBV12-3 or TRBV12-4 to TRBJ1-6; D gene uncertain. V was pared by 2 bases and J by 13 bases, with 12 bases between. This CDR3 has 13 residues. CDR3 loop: CASSLKGSGPLHF. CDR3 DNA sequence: TGTGCCAGCAGTTTAAAGGGATCGGGGCCCCTCCACTTT.

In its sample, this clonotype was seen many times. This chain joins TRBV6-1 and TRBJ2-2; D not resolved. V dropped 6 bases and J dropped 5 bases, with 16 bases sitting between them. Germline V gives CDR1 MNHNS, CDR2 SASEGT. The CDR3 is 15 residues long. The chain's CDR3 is CASRSLPRETGELFF. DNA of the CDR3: TGTGCCAGCAGATCTCTCCCGAGAGAAACCGGGGAGCTGTTTTTT.

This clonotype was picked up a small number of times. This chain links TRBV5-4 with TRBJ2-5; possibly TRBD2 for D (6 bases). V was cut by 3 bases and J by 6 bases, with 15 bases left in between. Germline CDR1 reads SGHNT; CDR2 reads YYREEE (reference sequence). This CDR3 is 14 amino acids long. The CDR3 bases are TGTGCCAGCAGCTCTAGCGACACCCGCAAGACCCAGTACTTC. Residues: CASSSSDTRKTQYF.

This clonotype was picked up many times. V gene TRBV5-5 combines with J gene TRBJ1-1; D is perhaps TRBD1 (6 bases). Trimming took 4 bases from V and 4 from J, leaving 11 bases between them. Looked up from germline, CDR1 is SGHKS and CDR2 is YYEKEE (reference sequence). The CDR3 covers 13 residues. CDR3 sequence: CASSRRGGTEAFF. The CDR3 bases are TGTGCCAGCAGCCGGAGGGGGGGCACTGAAGCTTTCTTT.

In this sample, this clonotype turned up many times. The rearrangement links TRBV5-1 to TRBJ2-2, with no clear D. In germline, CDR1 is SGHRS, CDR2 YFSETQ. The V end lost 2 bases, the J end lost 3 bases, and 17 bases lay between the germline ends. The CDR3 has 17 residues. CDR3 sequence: CASSFKGDLGDTGELFF. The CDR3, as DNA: TGCGCCAGCAGCTTCAAGGGTGACTTAGGAGACACCGGGGAGCTGTTTTTT.

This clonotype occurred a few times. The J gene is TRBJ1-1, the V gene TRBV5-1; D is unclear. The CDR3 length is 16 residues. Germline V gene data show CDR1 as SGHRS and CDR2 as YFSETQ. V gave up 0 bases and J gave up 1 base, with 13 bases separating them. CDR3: CASSLGGEKPNTEAFF. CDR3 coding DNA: TGCGCCAGCAGCTTGGGTGGAGAGAAGCCGAACACTGAAGCTTTCTTT.

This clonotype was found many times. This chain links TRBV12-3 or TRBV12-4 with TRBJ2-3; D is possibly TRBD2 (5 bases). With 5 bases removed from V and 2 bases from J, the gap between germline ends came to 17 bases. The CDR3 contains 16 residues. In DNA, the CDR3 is TGTGCCAGCAGTCCCCGACTACATCCGTACACAGATACGCAGTATTTT. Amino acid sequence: CASSPRLHPYTDTQYF.

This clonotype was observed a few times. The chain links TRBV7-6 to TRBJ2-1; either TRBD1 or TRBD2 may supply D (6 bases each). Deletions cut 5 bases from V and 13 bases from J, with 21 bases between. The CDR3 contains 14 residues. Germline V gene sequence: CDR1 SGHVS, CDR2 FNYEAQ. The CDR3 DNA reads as TGTGCCAGCAGCCCGGGAGTGGGGGCAGCTGTTCAGTTCTTC. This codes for CASSPGVGAAVQFF. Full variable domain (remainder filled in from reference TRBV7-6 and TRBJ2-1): GAGVSQSPRYKVTKRGQDVALRCDPISGHVSLYWYRQALGQGPEFLTYFNYEAQQDKSGLPNDRFSAERPEGSISTLTIQRTEQRDSAMYRCASSPGVGAAVQFFGPGTRLTVL.

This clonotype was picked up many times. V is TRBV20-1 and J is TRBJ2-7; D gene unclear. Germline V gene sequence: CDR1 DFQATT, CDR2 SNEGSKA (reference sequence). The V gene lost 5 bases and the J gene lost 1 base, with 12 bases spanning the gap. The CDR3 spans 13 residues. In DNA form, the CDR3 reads TGCAGTGCTTATGACTCAAGGTCCTACGAGCAGTACTTC. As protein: CSAYDSRSYEQYF.

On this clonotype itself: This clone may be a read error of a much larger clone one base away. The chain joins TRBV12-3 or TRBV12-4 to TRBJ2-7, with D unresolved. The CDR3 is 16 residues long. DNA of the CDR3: TGTTCCAGCAGTATGGGCCCACCTTCGTCCTCCTACGAGCAGTACTTC. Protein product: CSSSMGPPSSSYEQYF.

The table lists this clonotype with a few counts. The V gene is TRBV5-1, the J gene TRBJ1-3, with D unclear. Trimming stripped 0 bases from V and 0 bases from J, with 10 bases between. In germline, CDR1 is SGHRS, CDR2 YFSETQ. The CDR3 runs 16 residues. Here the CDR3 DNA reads TGCGCCAGCAGCTTGGAGGGAGGACCCTCTGGAAACACCATATATTTT. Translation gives CASSLEGGPSGNTIYF.

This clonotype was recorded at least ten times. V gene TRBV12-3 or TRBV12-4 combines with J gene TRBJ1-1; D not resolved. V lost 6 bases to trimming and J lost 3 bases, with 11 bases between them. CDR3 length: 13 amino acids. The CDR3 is CASRTRVDTEAFF. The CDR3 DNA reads TGTGCCAGCAGGACGAGGGTGGACACTGAAGCTTTCTTT.